This TCR beta chain was found in a study of vaccination and CD4 T cells after COVID-19. Study in general: Median draw time for post-COVID samples was roughly 96 days post-diagnosis (range 35 to 161). Overlapping spike peptides of SARS-CoV-2, HCoV-NL63, HCoV-OC43 and HCoV-229E stimulated the cells.

The Oncomine TCR Beta short-read assay was applied to DNA of cultured CD4+ T cells. From the PCR reads, TCRdb called clonotypes with MiXCR, one entry per CDR3 protein. The table has roughly 7,500 distinct CDR3 sequences, 50% to 75% seen once; the top ten hold more than 30%. As regards this clonotype: Its antigen is still unknown.

As to treatment: approximately 10-day PBMC culture with coronavirus spike peptide pools or control peptides (ViraFEST assay). Via ViraFEST, peptide pools expanded antigen-specific T cells before TCR sequencing. The PCR-positive dates, March through December 2020, came before the US Alpha, Beta and Delta variants. Germline-derived CDR1 and CDR2 are WSHSY and SAAADI. This CDR3 comprises 14 residues. Trimming shortened V by 8 bases and J by 0 bases, and 10 bases separated the two germline ends. The receptor was isolated from a human donor who had recovered from COVID-19. Material for sequencing was CD4+ T cells from blood, cultured in vitro. The chain carries TRBV10-2 and TRBJ2-2, with D perhaps TRBD2 (6 bases). CDR3 region: CASRTNPNTGELFF. As DNA, the CDR3 is TGCGCCAGCCGGACTAACCCGAACACCGGGGAGCTGTTTTTT.